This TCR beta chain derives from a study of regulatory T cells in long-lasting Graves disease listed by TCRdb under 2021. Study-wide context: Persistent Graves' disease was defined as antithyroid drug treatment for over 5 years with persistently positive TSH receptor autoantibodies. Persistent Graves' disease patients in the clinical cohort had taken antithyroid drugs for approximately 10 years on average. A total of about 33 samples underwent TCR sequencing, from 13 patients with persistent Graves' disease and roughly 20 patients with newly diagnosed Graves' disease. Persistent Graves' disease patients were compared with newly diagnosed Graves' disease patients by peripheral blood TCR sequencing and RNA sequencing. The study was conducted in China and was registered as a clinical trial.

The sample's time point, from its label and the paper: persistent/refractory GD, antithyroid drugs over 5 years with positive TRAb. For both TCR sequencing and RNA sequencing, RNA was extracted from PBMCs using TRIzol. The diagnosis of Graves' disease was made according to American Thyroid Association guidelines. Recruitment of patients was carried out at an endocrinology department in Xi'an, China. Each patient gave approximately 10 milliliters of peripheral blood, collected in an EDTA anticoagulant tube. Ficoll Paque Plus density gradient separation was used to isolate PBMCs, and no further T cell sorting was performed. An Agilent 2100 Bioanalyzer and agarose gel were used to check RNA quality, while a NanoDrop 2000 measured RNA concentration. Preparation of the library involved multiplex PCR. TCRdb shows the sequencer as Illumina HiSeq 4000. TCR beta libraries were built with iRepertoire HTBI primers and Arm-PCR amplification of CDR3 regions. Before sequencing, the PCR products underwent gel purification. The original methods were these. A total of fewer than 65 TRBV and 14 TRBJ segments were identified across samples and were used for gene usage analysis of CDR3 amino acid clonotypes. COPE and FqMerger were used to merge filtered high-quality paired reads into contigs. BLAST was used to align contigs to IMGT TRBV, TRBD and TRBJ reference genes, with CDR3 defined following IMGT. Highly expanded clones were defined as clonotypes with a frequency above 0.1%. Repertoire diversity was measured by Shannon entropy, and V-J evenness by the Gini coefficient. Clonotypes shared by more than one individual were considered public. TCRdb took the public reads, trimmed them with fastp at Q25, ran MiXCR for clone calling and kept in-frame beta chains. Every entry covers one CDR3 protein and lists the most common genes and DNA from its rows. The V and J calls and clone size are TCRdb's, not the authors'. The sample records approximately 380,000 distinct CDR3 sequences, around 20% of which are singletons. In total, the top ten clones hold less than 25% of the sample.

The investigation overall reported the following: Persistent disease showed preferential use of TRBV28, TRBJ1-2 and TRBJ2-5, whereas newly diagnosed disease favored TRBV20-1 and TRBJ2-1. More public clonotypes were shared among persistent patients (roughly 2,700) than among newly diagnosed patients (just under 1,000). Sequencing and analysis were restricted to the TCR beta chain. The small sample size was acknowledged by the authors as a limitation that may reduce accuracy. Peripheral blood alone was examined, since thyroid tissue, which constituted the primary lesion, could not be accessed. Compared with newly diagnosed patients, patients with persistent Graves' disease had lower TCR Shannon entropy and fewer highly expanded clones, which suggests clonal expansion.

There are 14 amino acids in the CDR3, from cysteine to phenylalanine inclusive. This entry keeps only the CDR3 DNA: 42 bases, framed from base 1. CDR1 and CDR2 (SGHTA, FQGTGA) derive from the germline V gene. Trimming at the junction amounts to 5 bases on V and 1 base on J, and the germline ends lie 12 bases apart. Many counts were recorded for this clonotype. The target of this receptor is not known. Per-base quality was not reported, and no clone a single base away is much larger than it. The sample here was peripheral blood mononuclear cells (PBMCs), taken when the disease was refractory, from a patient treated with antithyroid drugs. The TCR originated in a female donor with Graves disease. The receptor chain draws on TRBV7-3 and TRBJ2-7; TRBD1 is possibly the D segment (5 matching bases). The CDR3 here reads CASSPADSSYEQYF. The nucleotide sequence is TGTGCCAGCAGCCCCGCAGACAGTTCCTACGAGCAGTACTTC. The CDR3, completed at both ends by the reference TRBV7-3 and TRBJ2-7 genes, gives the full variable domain GAGVSQTPSNKVTEKGKYVELRCDPISGHTALYWYRQSLGQGPEFLIYFQGTGAADDSGLPNDRFFAVRPEGSVSTLKIQRTERGDSAVYLCASSPADSSYEQYFGPGTRLTVT.